The 9 T cell receptor beta chains below were found in one sample sequenced in a study of identical twins. Each CDR3 protein is one row after TCRdb ran MiXCR on the 5' RACE reads. The sample has around 480,000 distinct CDR3 sequences; approximately 14% are singletons. The same sample was also studied in work on yellow fever vaccine responses in identical twins.

Sequenced input: CD4+ T cells sorted from blood. These TCRs come from a young woman in good health.

This clonotype turned up a few times. The chain employs TRBV7-2 and TRBJ2-3; the D is unclear. The CDR3 loop spans 15 amino acids. V was trimmed by 3 bases and J by 2 bases, leaving 12 bases between them. The V gene's germline CDR1 is SGHTA and CDR2 FQGNSA. The CDR3 sequence: CASSLAAPTTDTQYF. Written as DNA, the CDR3 is TGTGCCAGCAGCTTGGCGGCCCCCACCACAGATACGCAGTATTTT.

This clonotype appeared many times. J is TRBJ2-1 and V is TRBV4-1; possibly TRBD1 or TRBD2 for D (5 bases each). Trimming stripped 1 base from V and 3 bases from J, with 22 bases between. Germline CDR1 reads MGHRA; CDR2 reads YSYEKL. The CDR3 is 19 amino acids. DNA for the CDR3: TGCGCCAGCAGCCAAGGAGGTCGACTTTCGGGACCTTACTACAATGAGCAGTTCTTC. This gives the protein CASSQGGRLSGPYYNEQFF.

This chain uses TRBV7-6 with TRBJ2-5; TRBD2 matches at 7 bases. V trimming: 0 bases; J trimming: 4 bases; junction bases outside the gene matches: 5. Germline CDR1 reads SGHVS; CDR2 reads FNYEAQ. This CDR3 is 15 amino acids long. CDR3 bases: TGTGCCAGCAGCTTAGCTAGCGGGCCAGGAGAGACCCAGTACTTC. Translating gives CASSLASGPGETQYF.

The chain is built from TRBV7-2 and TRBJ2-1; D gene unclear. Germline CDR1 is SGHTA and CDR2 is FQGNSA. CDR3 length equals 16 residues. V gave up 0 bases and J gave up 7 bases, with 16 bases separating them. The CDR3 coding sequence is TGTGCCAGCAGCTTAGCGCGTGGCTACTCTAGGAATGAGCAGTTCTTC. Encoded protein: CASSLARGYSRNEQFF.

This clonotype was counted a few times. The genes are TRBV3-1 and TRBJ2-7; 9 bases are shared with TRBD2. The V segment lost 1 base and the J segment 5 bases; nucleotides outside the gene matches: 6. Germline loops: CDR1 LGHDT, CDR2 YNNKEL (reference sequence). CDR3 length: 15 amino acids. The CDR3 protein is CASSQVAGGRHEQYF. The DNA of the CDR3 is TGTGCCAGCAGCCAAGTTGCGGGGGGGCGACACGAGCAGTACTTC.

The chain has TRBV9 and TRBJ2-7; D uncertain. Per the germline V gene, CDR1 is SGDLS and CDR2 is YYNGEE. The ends were cut back, 0 bases at V and 0 bases at J, with 13 bases in the middle. This CDR3 region has 16 residues. This CDR3 reads CASSVATGPPSYEQYF. CDR3 nucleotide sequence: TGTGCCAGCAGCGTAGCTACCGGGCCCCCCTCCTACGAGCAGTACTTC.

This clonotype was found a few times. This chain links TRBV15 with TRBJ2-7, with 7 bases fitting TRBD1. Germline V gives CDR1 LNHNV, CDR2 YYDKDF (reference sequence). This CDR3 is 17 amino acids long. V trimming: 0 bases; J trimming: 1 base; junction bases outside the gene matches: 9. The DNA for the CDR3 is TGTGCCACCAGCAGAGATACGAGACAGGGTGGTTCCTACGAGCAGTACTTC. Translated, it gives CATSRDTRQGGSYEQYF. Combining the CDR3 with reference TRBV15 and TRBJ2-7 gives the whole variable domain DAMVIQNPRYQVTQFGKPVTLSCSQTLNHNVMYWYQQKSSQAPKLLFHYYDKDFNNEADTPDNFQSRRPNTSFCFLDIRSPGLGDTAMYLCATSRDTRQGGSYEQYFGPGTRLTVT.

In regard to this clonotype: Just one base apart from a much larger clone, this may be a read error. The V and J genes are TRBV28 and TRBJ1-1; D not certain. Germline CDR1 MDHEN, CDR2 SYDVKM. Between the trimmed V and J ends, which lost 2 bases and 3 bases, there was a span of 4 bases. The CDR3 loop spans 12 amino acids. The CDR3 region is CASSLLHTEAFF. Written as DNA, the CDR3 is TGTGCCAGCAGTTTACTGCACACTGAAGCTTTCTTT.

Only a few counts were recorded for this clonotype. The chain recombines TRBV2 with TRBJ1-1; 7 bases are shared with TRBD1. This CDR3 has 14 amino acids. V dropped 7 bases and J dropped 4; count of bases not matched to a gene: 9. Germline V lookup: CDR1 SNHLY, CDR2 FYNNEI. The CDR3 region has the DNA TGTGCCAGCATCGGACAGGTAGGGTCCACTGAAGCTTTCTTT. Protein: CASIGQVGSTEAFF.